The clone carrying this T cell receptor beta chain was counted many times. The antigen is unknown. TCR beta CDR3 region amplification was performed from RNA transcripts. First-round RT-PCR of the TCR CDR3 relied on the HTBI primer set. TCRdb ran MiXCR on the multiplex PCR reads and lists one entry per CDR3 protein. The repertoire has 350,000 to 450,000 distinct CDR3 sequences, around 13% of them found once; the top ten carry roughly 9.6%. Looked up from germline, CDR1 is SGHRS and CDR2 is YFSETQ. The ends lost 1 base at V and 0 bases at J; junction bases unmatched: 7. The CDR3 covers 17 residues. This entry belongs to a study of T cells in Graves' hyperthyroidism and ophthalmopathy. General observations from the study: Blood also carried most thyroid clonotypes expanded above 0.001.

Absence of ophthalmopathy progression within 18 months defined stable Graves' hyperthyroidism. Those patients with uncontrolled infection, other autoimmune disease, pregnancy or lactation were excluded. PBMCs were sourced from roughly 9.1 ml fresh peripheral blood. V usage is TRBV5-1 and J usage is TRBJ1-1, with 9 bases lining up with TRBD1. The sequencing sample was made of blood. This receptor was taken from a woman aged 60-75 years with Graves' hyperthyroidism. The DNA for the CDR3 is TGCGCCAGCAGCTTGCGGACAGGGGTCTCCATGAACACTGAAGCTTTCTTT. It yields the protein CASSLRTGVSMNTEAFF.